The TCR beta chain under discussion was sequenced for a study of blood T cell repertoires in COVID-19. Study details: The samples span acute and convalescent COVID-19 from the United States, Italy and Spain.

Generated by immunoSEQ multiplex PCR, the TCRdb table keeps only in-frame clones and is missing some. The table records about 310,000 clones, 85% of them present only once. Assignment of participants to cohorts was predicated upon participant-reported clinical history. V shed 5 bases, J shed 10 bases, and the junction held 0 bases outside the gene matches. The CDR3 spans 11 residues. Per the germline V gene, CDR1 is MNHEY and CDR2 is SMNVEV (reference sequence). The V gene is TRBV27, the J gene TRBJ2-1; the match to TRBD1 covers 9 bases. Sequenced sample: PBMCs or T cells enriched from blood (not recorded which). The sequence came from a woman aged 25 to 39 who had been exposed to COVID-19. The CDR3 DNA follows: TGTGCCAGCAGTGACAGGGGGGAGCAGTTCTTC. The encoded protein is CASSDRGEQFF.